This T cell receptor beta chain was obtained from a study of blood T cells in healthy people across ages. As to this clonotype: What it binds is unknown.

The V gene lost 0 bases and the J gene lost 4 bases, with 15 bases spanning the gap. Germline V CDR1 and CDR2: SGHRS, YFSETQ. CDR3 size: 16 residues. Study-level results: It was not possible, with unsorted PBMCs, to conclusively compare naive and antigen-experienced cells. Per million T cells, TCR beta diversity dropped roughly linearly as age increased.

Primed by a sample-barcoded 5' primer and a J-beta primer mix, a second PCR proceeded for roughly 6 to 12 cycles. TCRdb processed the 5' RACE reads anew with MiXCR; each CDR3 protein has one entry. The table has about 1.4 million distinct CDR3 sequences, 55% to 75% seen once. Sequencing input: blood. This chain uses TRBV5-1 with TRBJ2-3; D might be TRBD2 (5 bases). The receptor was derived from a man in his late teens or twenties in good health. This CDR3 reads CASSLALASTADTQYF. The CDR3 nucleotides are TGCGCCAGCAGCTTGGCCCTGGCTAGCACCGCAGATACGCAGTATTTT.